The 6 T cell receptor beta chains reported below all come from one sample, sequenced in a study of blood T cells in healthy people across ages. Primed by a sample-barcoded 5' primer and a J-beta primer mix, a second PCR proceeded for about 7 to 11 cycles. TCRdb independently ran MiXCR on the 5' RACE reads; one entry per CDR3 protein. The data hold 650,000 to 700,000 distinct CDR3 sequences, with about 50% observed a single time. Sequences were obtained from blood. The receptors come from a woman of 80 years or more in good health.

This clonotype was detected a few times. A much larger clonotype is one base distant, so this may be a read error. The DNA of the CDR3 is TGCAGCGTTGAGCACGACCAGTACAATGAGCAGTACTTC. It yields the protein CSVEHDQYNEQYF. The rearrangement uses TRBV29-1 and TRBJ2-7; no clear D. The CDR3 loop spans 13 amino acids. V was cut by 3 bases and J by 7 bases, with 16 bases left in between. Per germline, CDR1 SQVTM and CDR2 ANQGSEA.

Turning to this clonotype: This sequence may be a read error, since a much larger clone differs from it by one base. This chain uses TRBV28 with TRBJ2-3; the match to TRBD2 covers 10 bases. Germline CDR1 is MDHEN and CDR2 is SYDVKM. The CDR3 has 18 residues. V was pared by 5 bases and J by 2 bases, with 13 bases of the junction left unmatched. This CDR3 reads CASSPPGLAIRPTDTQYF. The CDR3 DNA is TGTGCCAGCAGTCCGCCGGGACTAGCGATCCGTCCCACAGATACGCAGTATTTT.

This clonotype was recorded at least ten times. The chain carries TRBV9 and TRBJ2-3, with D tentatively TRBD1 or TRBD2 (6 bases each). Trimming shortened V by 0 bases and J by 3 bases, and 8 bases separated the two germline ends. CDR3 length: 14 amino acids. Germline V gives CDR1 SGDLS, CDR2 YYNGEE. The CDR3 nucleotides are TGTGCCAGCAGCGTAGAAGGGGGGACAGATACGCAGTATTTT. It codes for CASSVEGGTDTQYF.

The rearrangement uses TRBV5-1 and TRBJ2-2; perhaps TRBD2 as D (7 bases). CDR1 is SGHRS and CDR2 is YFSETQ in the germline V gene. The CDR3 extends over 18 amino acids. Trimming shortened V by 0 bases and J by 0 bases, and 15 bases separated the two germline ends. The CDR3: CASSLALTGGANTGELFF. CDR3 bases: TGCGCCAGCAGCTTGGCCTTGACGGGGGGCGCGAACACCGGGGAGCTGTTTTTT.

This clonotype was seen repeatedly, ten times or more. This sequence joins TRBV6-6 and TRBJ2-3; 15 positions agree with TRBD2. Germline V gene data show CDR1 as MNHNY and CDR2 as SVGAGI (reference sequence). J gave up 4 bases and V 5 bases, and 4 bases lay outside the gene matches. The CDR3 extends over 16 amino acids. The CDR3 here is CASSPGLAGGPDTQYF. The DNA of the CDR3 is TGTGCCAGCAGTCCGGGACTAGCGGGGGGACCAGATACGCAGTATTTT.

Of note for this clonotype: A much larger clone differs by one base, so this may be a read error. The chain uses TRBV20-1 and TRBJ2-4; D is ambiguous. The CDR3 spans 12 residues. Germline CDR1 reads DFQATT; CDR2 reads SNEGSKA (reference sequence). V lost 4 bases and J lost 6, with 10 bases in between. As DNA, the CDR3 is TGCAGTGCTAAGGGTCCTGGAAACATTCAGTACTTC. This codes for CSAKGPGNIQYF.